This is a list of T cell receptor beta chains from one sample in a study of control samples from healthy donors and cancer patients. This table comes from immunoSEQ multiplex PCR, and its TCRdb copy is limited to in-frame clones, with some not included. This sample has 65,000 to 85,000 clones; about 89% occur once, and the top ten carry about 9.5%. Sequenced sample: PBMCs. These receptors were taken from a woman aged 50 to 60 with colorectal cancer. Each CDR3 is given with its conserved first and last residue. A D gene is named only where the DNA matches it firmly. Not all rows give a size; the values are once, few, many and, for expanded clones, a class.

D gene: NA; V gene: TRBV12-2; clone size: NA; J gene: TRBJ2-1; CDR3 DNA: TGTGCAAGTCGCTTAGATTGGGTACAGGGGGAAGTAGCGAACAATGAGCAGTTCTTC; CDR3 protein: CASRLDWVQGEVANNEQFF
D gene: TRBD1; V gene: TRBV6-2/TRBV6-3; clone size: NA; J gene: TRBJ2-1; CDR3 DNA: TGTGCCAGCAGTTACGGCGGGACAGGGTGGAATGAGCAGTTCTTC; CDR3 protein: CASSYGGTGWNEQFF
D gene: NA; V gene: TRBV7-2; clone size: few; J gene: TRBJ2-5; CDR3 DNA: TGTGCCAGCAGCCCTGGACAAAGGGGGGAGACCCAGTACTTC; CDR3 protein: CASSPGQRGETQYF
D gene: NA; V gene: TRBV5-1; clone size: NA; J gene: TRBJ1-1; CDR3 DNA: TGCGCCAGCAGCCCCGGGACAACCCAACGGGAAGCTTTCTTT; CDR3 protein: CASSPGTTQREAFF
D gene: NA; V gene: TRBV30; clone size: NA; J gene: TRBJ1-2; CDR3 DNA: TGTGCCTGGTCTGGACAACCCGGGGGTGGCTACACCTTC; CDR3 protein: CAWSGQPGGGYTF
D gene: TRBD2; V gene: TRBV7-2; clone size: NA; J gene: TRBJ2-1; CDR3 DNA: TGTGCCAGCAGCTTAGGTGGACTAGCGGGGGGTAGCTCCTACAATGAGCAGTTCTTC; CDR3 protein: CASSLGGLAGGSSYNEQFF
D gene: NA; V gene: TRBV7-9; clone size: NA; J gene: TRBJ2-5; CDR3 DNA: TGTGCCAGCTCCCAGAGGAACGAAGAGACCCAGTACTTC; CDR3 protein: CASSQRNEETQYF
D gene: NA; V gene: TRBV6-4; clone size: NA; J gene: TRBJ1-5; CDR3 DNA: TGTGCCAGCAGTAAGGACCCAGACGGTGGATATGTCCAGCATTTT; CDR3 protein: CASSKDPDGGYVQHF
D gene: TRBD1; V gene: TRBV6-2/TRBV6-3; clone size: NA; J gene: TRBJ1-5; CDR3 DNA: TGTGCCAGCAGTTACTCGGACAGGCCGCCCCAGCATTTT; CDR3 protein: CASSYSDRPPQHF
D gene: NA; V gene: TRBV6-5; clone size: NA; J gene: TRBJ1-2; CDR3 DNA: TGTGCCAGCAGTTACTCGAGTGGGGCCCTCTATGGCTACACCTTC; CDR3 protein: CASSYSSGALYGYTF
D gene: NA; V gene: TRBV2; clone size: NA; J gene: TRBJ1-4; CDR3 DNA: TGTGCCAGCAAAGGGGGATTGGGGGAAAAACTGTTTTTT; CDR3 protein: CASKGGLGEKLFF
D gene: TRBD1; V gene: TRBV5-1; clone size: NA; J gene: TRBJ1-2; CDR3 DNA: TGCGCCAGCAACCCCGGTGGACAGGGGAACTATGGCTACACCTTC; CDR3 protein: CASNPGGQGNYGYTF
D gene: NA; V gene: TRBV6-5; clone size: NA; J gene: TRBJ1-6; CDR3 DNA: TGTGCCAGCAGTAGCGACAGGTTGTATAATTCACCCCTCCACTTT; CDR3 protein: CASSSDRLYNSPLHF
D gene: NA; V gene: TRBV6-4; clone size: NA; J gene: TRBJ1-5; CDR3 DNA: TGTGCCAGCATAATGGCTTGCAATCAGCCCCAGCATTTT; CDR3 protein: CASIMACNQPQHF
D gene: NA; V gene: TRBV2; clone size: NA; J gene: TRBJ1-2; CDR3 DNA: TGTGCCAGCAAGGTCGGAGCAGCTGGCTACACCTTC; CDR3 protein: CASKVGAAGYTF